Below, 2 T cell receptor beta chains from the same sample are listed, as sequenced in a study of T cell responses to AZD1222 COVID-19 vaccine. The data were produced by immunoSEQ multiplex PCR, yet TCRdb's version contains in-frame clones alone and is incomplete. The sample records about 130,000 clones, over 75% being singletons. This specimen was peripheral blood, taken on day 0 of AZD1222 vaccination. The receptors shown here come from an adult in good health.

The sample holds a few counts of this clone. The chain recombines TRBV6-5 with TRBJ1-2; 8 nucleotides align to TRBD1. CDR1 MNHEY and CDR2 SVGAGI come from the germline V gene. This CDR3 region has 13 residues. V lost 6 bases, J lost 7 bases, and 7 bases stayed unmatched. The CDR3 here is CASRDGQGGGYTF. The CDR3 DNA is TGTGCCAGCAGAGACGGACAGGGTGGTGGCTACACCTTC.

The chain employs TRBV5-3 and TRBJ1-1; perhaps TRBD1 as D (6 bases). TRBV5-3 is placed among ORFs of uncertain function. Deletions cut 4 bases from V and 7 bases from J, with 17 bases between. This CDR3 region has 14 residues. In nucleotides, the CDR3 is TGTGCCAGAAGCCGTCGGACAGACTCGCGTGAAGCTTTCTTT. This encodes CARSRRTDSREAFF.